Listed below are T cell receptor beta chains from one sample, sequenced in a study of shared clonotypes between healthy human individuals. TCRdb keeps only in-frame clones here, not all; method: immunoSEQ multiplex PCR. The table has hundreds of thousands of clones, about 95% seen once. Sequenced sample: naive CD8+ T cells sorted from blood. All receptors come from a woman under 40 in good health. The CDR3 runs from the conserved cysteine through the conserved F or W. Each record gives: J gene, V gene, D gene, CDR3 DNA, CDR3 protein. The D gene is left open where the match is weak.

TRBJ1-2,TRBV10-3,TRBD1,TGTGCCATCAGTGATTGGGACAGGGTTGATGGCTACACCTTC,CAISDWDRVDGYTF
TRBJ2-1,TRBV5-6,TRBD2,TGTGCCAGCAGCATAGCGGGAAACCCCTACAATGAGCAGTTCTTC,CASSIAGNPYNEQFF
TRBJ2-5,TRBV5-4,-,TGTGCCAGCAGGGACATTGAGGGAACCCAGTACTTC,CASRDIEGTQYF
TRBJ2-7,TRBV28,-,TGTGCCAGCAGTTTCGGGGGACAAGAGCAGTACTTC,CASSFGGQEQYF
TRBJ1-2,TRBV6-5,-,TGTGCCAGCAGTTACTCGACTGTACATGGCTACACCTTC,CASSYSTVHGYTF
TRBJ2-3,TRBV15,TRBD1,TGTGCCACCAGCAGAGACGCGAGGACAGGCGACCTCACAGATACGCAGTATTTT,CATSRDARTGDLTDTQYF
TRBJ2-7,TRBV7-9,-,TGTGCCAGCAGCCAACCGGGGGCGGGATTATACGAGCAGTACTTC,CASSQPGAGLYEQYF
TRBJ1-2,TRBV6-5,-,TGTGCCAGCAGCGAGGGACGGAACTATGGCTACACCTTC,CASSEGRNYGYTF
TRBJ2-3,TRBV28,TRBD2,TGTGCCAGCAGTCCTAGCGGGAGGAACACAGATACGCAGTATTTT,CASSPSGRNTDTQYF
TRBJ1-2,TRBV7-9,-,TGTGCCAGCAGCTCCAGTAACTATGGCTACACCTTC,CASSSSNYGYTF
TRBJ2-7,TRBV28,-,TGTGCCAGCAGTAACAAGCGTGGGGCCGAGCAGTACTTC,CASSNKRGAEQYF
TRBJ2-7,TRBV6-1,TRBD2,TGTGCCAGCAGTGAAACTAGCGGGGGGTACGAGCAGTACTTC,CASSETSGGYEQYF
TRBJ1-4,TRBV9,TRBD1,TGTGCCAGCAGCGAGGGACAGGGGAATGAAAAACTGTTTTTT,CASSEGQGNEKLFF
TRBJ1-5,TRBV18,-,TGTGCCAGCTCACCAGCACCGGGGGGAGGCGGCCAGCATTTT,CASSPAPGGGGQHF
TRBJ2-5,TRBV11-2,-,TGTGCCAGCAGCTTAGTTGGCAGTTCACAGGAGACCCAGTACTTC,CASSLVGSSQETQYF